The 30 T cell receptor beta chains below come from one sample, sequenced in a study of T cell changes during pregnancy in multiple sclerosis. Sequencing was performed with immunoSEQ multiplex PCR; in TCRdb, only in-frame clones are kept and a portion is missing. The sample includes 35,000 to 50,000 clones, around 90% of them seen just once. The sample here was CD4+ T cells from peripheral blood mononuclear cells, taken in the second trimester of pregnancy. These TCRs come from a female donor with multiple sclerosis, enrolled in a pregnancy study.

V usage is TRBV5-5 and J usage is TRBJ1-5, with 10 bases fitting TRBD1. There are 14 residues in the CDR3. The V gene's germline CDR1 is SGHKS and CDR2 YYEKEE (reference sequence). With 4 bases clipped from V and 6 bases from J, the junction kept 4 bases outside the gene matches. The DNA of the CDR3 is TGTGCCAGCAGCAGACAGGGGGCTGCTCAGCCCCAGCATTTT. Translated, it gives CASSRQGAAQPQHF.

This chain uses TRBV28 with TRBJ1-1, with D unclear. Germline CDR1 is MDHEN and CDR2 is SYDVKM. With 2 bases removed from V and 5 bases from J, the gap between germline ends came to 12 bases. The CDR3 is made up of 14 amino acids. The CDR3 here is CASSLTVKRTEAFF. CDR3 nucleotide sequence: TGTGCCAGCAGTTTAACGGTTAAGAGGACTGAAGCTTTCTTT.

The chain joins TRBV9 to TRBJ2-2; D is perhaps TRBD1 (6 bases). V lost 4 bases, J lost 5 bases, and 9 bases lay in between. Germline assignment: CDR1 SGDLS and CDR2 YYNGEE. This CDR3 has 13 residues. CDR3 amino acids: CASSPDRTGELFF. The CDR3 region has the DNA TGTGCCAGCAGCCCTGACAGGACCGGGGAGCTGTTTTTT. Combining the CDR3 with reference TRBV9 and TRBJ2-2 gives the whole variable domain DSGVTQTPKHLITATGQRVTLRCSPRSGDLSVYWYQQSLDQGLQFLIQYYNGEERAKGNILERFSAQQFPDLHSELNLSSLELGDSALYFCASSPDRTGELFFGEGSRLTVL.

The J gene is TRBJ2-5, the V gene TRBV7-6; D is uncertain. The germline V and J ends were trimmed by 1 base and 0 bases, with 18 bases remaining between them. Per the germline V gene, CDR1 is SGHVS and CDR2 is FNYEAQ. The CDR3 has 18 residues. The CDR3 here is CASSLVAHFSDDQETQYF. In DNA form, the CDR3 reads TGTGCCAGCAGCTTAGTAGCACACTTCTCCGACGACCAAGAGACCCAGTACTTC.

The chain links TRBV5-1 to TRBJ1-2; possibly TRBD1 for D (5 bases). CDR1 is SGHRS and CDR2 is YFSETQ in the germline V gene. This CDR3 has 13 residues. The V end was cut by 1 base, the J end by 3 bases, with 7 bases between. The CDR3 bases are TGCGCCAGCAGCTTGCGCAGGGACTATGGCTACACCTTC. Translating it yields CASSLRRDYGYTF.

The gene calls are TRBV25-1 and TRBJ2-1, with 9 bases that match TRBD1. The germline CDR1 and CDR2 sequences are MGHDK and SYGVNS. The V gene end was trimmed by 4 bases and the J gene end by 8 bases; junction bases not matched to a gene: 12. CDR3 length: 16 residues. The CDR3 sequence is CASSGRIGQGKYEQFF. CDR3 DNA: TGTGCCAGCAGTGGGCGGATCGGACAGGGGAAGTATGAGCAGTTCTTC.

The V and J genes are TRBV7-2 and TRBJ2-6, with D possibly being TRBD2 (5 bases). Germline CDR1 is SGHTA and CDR2 is FQGNSA. CDR3 length: 17 amino acids. V was pared by 2 bases and J by 0 bases, with 11 bases between. The CDR3 nucleotides read TGTGCCAGCAGCTTACCCTTCCGGGGCTCTGGGGCCAACGTCCTGACTTTC. It translates to CASSLPFRGSGANVLTF. The variable domain in full, with the rest retrieved from reference TRBV7-2 and TRBJ2-6, is GAGVSQSPSNKVTEKGKDVELRCDPISGHTALYWYRQSLGQGLEFLIYFQGNSAPDKSGLPSDRFSAERTGGSVSTLTIQRTQQEDSAVYLCASSLPFRGSGANVLTFGAGSRLTVL.

The chain joins TRBV6-5 to TRBJ2-7; 10 nucleotides agree with TRBD2. This CDR3 has 14 residues. Germline loops: CDR1 MNHEY, CDR2 SVGAGI. The V segment lost 2 bases and the J segment 3 bases; nucleotides outside the gene matches: 1. The DNA for the CDR3 is TGTGCCAGCAGTTACGCTAGCGGGAGCTACGAGCAGTACTTC. Translation: CASSYASGSYEQYF.

V and J are TRBV27 and TRBJ1-2; D not resolved. Trimming removed 5 bases at V and 3 bases at J, with 10 bases between. From germline, CDR1 is MNHEY and CDR2 SMNVEV (reference sequence). The CDR3 loop spans 13 amino acids. The CDR3 DNA reads TGTGCCAGCAGTCCCCACCGGGACTATGGCTACACCTTC. Its protein is CASSPHRDYGYTF.

This chain connects TRBV7-8 to TRBJ1-5; 10 positions agree with TRBD1. V trimming: 4 bases; J trimming: 12 bases; junction bases outside the gene matches: 3. From germline, CDR1 is SGHVS and CDR2 FQNEAQ. This CDR3 contains 12 residues. The DNA for the CDR3 is TGTGCCAGCAGCTCCGGGACAGGGGTCCAGCATTTT. Amino acid sequence: CASSSGTGVQHF.

This chain links TRBV5-1 with TRBJ2-3; no definite D call. CDR1 is SGHRS and CDR2 is YFSETQ in the germline V gene. This CDR3 spans 12 amino acids. Trimming took off 4 bases at V and 3 bases at J, with 6 bases between the two ends. CDR3 residues: CASSPQTDTQYF. The CDR3 nucleotides are TGCGCCAGCAGCCCGCAGACAGATACGCAGTATTTT.

The genes are TRBV6-5 and TRBJ2-7; D gene uncertain. CDR3 length: 13 residues. Trimming took 6 bases from V and 6 from J, leaving 15 bases between them. Germline CDR1 and CDR2: MNHEY and SVGAGI. Written as DNA, the CDR3 is TGTGCCAGCAGCTTAGCAATACTGGGCGAGCAGTACTTC. It yields the protein CASSLAILGEQYF.

The J gene is TRBJ2-5, the V gene TRBV7-9; TRBD2 matches at 11 bases. The germline gives CDR1 SEHNR, CDR2 FQNEAQ (reference sequence). With V trimmed by 5 bases and J by 1 base, 9 bases remained unmatched. The CDR3 is 17 residues long. This CDR3 is CASSLKRLAGSQETQYF. DNA of the CDR3: TGTGCCAGCAGCCTAAAGCGACTAGCGGGAAGCCAAGAGACCCAGTACTTC.

The chain couples TRBV10-3 to TRBJ1-1; 9 nucleotides match TRBD1. With V trimmed by 6 bases and J by 10 bases, 9 bases remained unmatched. CDR1 and CDR2 from the germline V gene are ENHRY and SYGVKD. The CDR3 totals 13 residues. The DNA for the CDR3 is TGTGCCATCAGACCCCCCGACAGGGGGGTAGCTTTCTTT. It is translated as CAIRPPDRGVAFF.

J is TRBJ2-7 and V is TRBV5-6; D not resolved. The CDR3 contains 14 residues. Germline loops: CDR1 SGHDT, CDR2 YYEEEE. The ends were cut back, 0 bases at V and 4 bases at J, with 11 bases in the middle. The CDR3 coding sequence is TGTGCCAGCAGCTTGGGTGCAGGTGGGTACGAGCAGTACTTC. Its translation is CASSLGAGGYEQYF.

The chain is built from TRBV28 and TRBJ2-2; maybe TRBD1 (6 bases). The CDR3 length is 12 residues. V gave up 4 bases and J gave up 11 bases, with 11 bases separating them. Germline values: CDR1 MDHEN, CDR2 SYDVKM. CDR3 bases: TGTGCCAGCAGTTCCCTCAGGGGCGAGCTGTTTTTT. Translated, it gives CASSSLRGELFF.

The V and J genes are TRBV6-6 and TRBJ2-2; TRBD2 agrees at 12 bases. The CDR3 runs to 16 residues. V trimming: 3 bases; J trimming: 6 bases; junction bases outside the gene matches: 5. Germline V gives CDR1 MNHNY, CDR2 SVGAGI (reference sequence). The CDR3 here is CASSYSSGRAPGELFF. For the CDR3, the DNA is TGTGCCAGCAGTTATTCTAGCGGGAGGGCCCCCGGGGAGCTGTTTTTT.

This clone was seen more than once but under ten times. This sequence joins TRBV5-1 and TRBJ2-2, with 10 positions matching TRBD1. J was trimmed by 5 bases and V by 1 base; bases with no gene match: 8. The CDR3 extends over 17 amino acids. The germline V gene encodes CDR1 SGHRS and CDR2 YFSETQ. CDR3 amino acids: CASSLWPPGQGTGELFF. The CDR3 region has the DNA TGCGCCAGCAGCTTGTGGCCACCGGGACAGGGGACCGGGGAGCTGTTTTTT.

V gene TRBV7-9 combines with J gene TRBJ1-1; TRBD1 is a possible D gene (6 bases). Germline CDR1 SEHNR, CDR2 FQNEAQ (reference sequence). Trimming pared 0 bases from V and 0 bases from J, leaving 11 bases between. The CDR3 contains 16 residues. CDR3 in DNA: TGTGCCAGCAGCTTAGCGGCAGGGGTCATGAACACTGAAGCTTTCTTT. Translation gives CASSLAAGVMNTEAFF.

The CDR3 nucleotides read TGTGCCAGCAGAGCTAGGGATACGCAGTATTTT. Its translation is CASRARDTQYF. The chain joins TRBV2 to TRBJ2-3; D uncertain. The germline gives CDR1 SNHLY, CDR2 FYNNEI. V was clipped by 6 bases and J by 6 bases, with 7 bases between them. The length of the CDR3 is 11 residues.

V usage is TRBV6-7 and J usage is TRBJ2-1, with TRBD2 matching 8 bases. TRBV6-7 is flagged as an ORF with uncertain function. The V segment lost 9 bases and the J segment 4 bases; nucleotides outside the gene matches: 14. The CDR3 spans 16 residues. CDR3 DNA: TGTGCCAGGGGATCCCGAGCTCGGGAGGGATACAATGAGCAGTTCTTC. This codes for CARGSRAREGYNEQFF.

This rearrangement joins TRBV5-1 to TRBJ2-7; 12 bases align to TRBD1. Germline CDR1 is SGHRS and CDR2 is YFSETQ. V dropped 1 base and J dropped 6; count of bases not matched to a gene: 5. This CDR3 contains 15 residues. Written as DNA, the CDR3 is TGCGCCAGCAGCTTGCTGGGACAGGGGGCCGGCGAGCAGTACTTC. It is translated as CASSLLGQGAGEQYF.

The chain couples TRBV28 to TRBJ1-1; the match to TRBD1 covers 8 bases. Trimming cost V 4 bases and J 4 bases; bases outside gene matches: 8. The CDR3 length is 15 residues. CDR1 and CDR2 from the germline V gene are MDHEN and SYDVKM. This CDR3 is CASSSWGQAGTEAFF. The CDR3 DNA follows: TGTGCCAGCAGTTCCTGGGGACAGGCGGGCACTGAAGCTTTCTTT.

This chain links TRBV7-3 with TRBJ2-1, with D maybe TRBD2 (5 bases). From germline, CDR1 is SGHTA and CDR2 FQGTGA. CDR3 length: 14 residues. Trimming stripped 8 bases from V and 1 base from J, with 12 bases between. The CDR3 loop is CASSRESSYNEQFF. DNA of the CDR3: TGTGCCAGCTCGAGGGAGAGTTCCTACAATGAGCAGTTCTTC.

The J gene is TRBJ2-3, the V gene TRBV4-1; the D gene is possibly TRBD2 (5 bases). V lost 2 bases and J 8 bases, leaving 8 bases between the germline ends. From germline, CDR1 is MGHRA and CDR2 YSYEKL. CDR3 length: 12 residues. The CDR3, as DNA: TGCGCCAGCAGCCAAATTGCGGGTACGCAGTATTTT. The encoded protein is CASSQIAGTQYF.

V usage is TRBV6-5 and J usage is TRBJ1-1; D gene unclear. This CDR3 contains 15 residues. With 2 bases removed from V and 0 bases from J, the gap between germline ends came to 10 bases. CDR1 is MNHEY, CDR2 SVGAGI, per germline. In DNA, the CDR3 is TGTGCCAGCAGTTACCAGGCAGCTTTGAACACTGAAGCTTTCTTT. Its translation: CASSYQAALNTEAFF.

The V and J genes are TRBV7-2 and TRBJ2-7; TRBD1 agrees at 9 bases. Germline CDR1 SGHTA, CDR2 FQGNSA. The CDR3 is made up of 17 amino acids. V was clipped by 1 base and J by 3 bases; unmatched bases: 10. The DNA of the CDR3 is TGTGCCAGCAGCTTAGTGCTCTCAAGGGGACAGGGCTACGAGCAGTACTTC. Translated, it gives CASSLVLSRGQGYEQYF.

The rearrangement joins TRBV6-6 to TRBJ2-7, with unresolved D. Germline V CDR1 and CDR2: MNHNY, SVGAGI (reference sequence). Trimming pared 6 bases from V and 6 bases from J, leaving 12 bases between. This CDR3 is built from 12 residues. This CDR3 is CASSSTNFEQYF. The CDR3 coding sequence is TGTGCCAGCAGCTCAACTAATTTCGAGCAGTACTTC.

This chain connects TRBV19 to TRBJ2-5; tentative D call: TRBD2 (6 bases). V lost 5 bases and J 2 bases, leaving 12 bases between the germline ends. Germline V lookup: CDR1 LNHDA, CDR2 SQIVND (reference sequence). CDR3 length equals 14 residues. For the CDR3, the DNA is TGTGCCAGTAGTGTGGGACTGCTACAAGAGACCCAGTACTTC. The encoded protein is CASSVGLLQETQYF.

The rearrangement links TRBV5-1 to TRBJ2-7; 7 nucleotides agree with TRBD2. CDR1 SGHRS and CDR2 YFSETQ come from the germline V gene. The V segment lost 3 bases and the J segment 2 bases; nucleotides outside the gene matches: 8. The CDR3 loop spans 15 amino acids. CDR3: CASSSGAGLPYEQYF. In nucleotides, the CDR3 is TGCGCCAGCAGCTCAGGAGCGGGGCTACCCTACGAGCAGTACTTC.